One and the same sample provided the 25 T cell receptor beta chains below, sequenced in a study of human T cells and chemical hapten exposure. Regarding time point: patch test 2, 6 weeks after DPC sensitization. Sample treatment: therapeutic diphenylcyclopropenone sensitization with weekly scalp DPC. TCRdb reprocessed the RACE reads via MiXCR and lists one record per CDR3 protein. The sample yields hundreds of thousands of distinct CDR3 sequences, more than 5% seen once. The source was whole blood, collected in connection with sensitization to the hapten diphenylcyclopropenone (DPC). Receptors were obtained from a woman between 18 and 29 years old with alopecia areata. Some clones in this sample may be carry-over from other donors' samples.

This clonotype was counted ten times or more. The V gene is TRBV4-3, the J gene TRBJ1-1; D might be TRBD1 (5 bases). Germline values: CDR1 LGHNA, CDR2 YSLEER. V was shortened by 2 bases and J by 4 bases, with 14 bases between the two germline ends. The CDR3 spans 15 residues. The CDR3 DNA sequence: TGCGCCAGCAGCCAATGGGCAGGGAAGGGCACTGAAGCTTTCTTT. Its translation is CASSQWAGKGTEAFF.

In its sample, this clonotype was seen a few times. This rearrangement joins TRBV4-3 to TRBJ2-1; D is unresolved. The germline CDR1 and CDR2 sequences are LGHNA and YSLEER. V lost 0 bases, J lost 8 bases, and 14 bases lay in between. The CDR3 covers 15 residues. As DNA, the CDR3 is TGCGCCAGCAGCCAAGAGAGAGACTTGTTAGATGAGCAGTTCTTC. This encodes CASSQERDLLDEQFF.

The chain recombines TRBV12-5 with TRBJ2-6; D possibly uses TRBD1 or TRBD2 (5 bases each). Trimming took off 7 bases at V and 3 bases at J, with 16 bases between the two ends. The length of the CDR3 is 16 residues. Germline CDR1 reads LGHNT; CDR2 reads FRNRAP. The CDR3, as DNA: TGTGCTAGTGCCTTACTCTGGGGGAATGGGGCCAACGTCCTGACTTTC. It encodes CASALLWGNGANVLTF.

This clonotype was picked up a small number of times. This chain uses TRBV6-2 or TRBV6-3 with TRBJ2-3; 16 bases match TRBD2. This CDR3 has 22 residues. With 6 bases clipped from V and 5 bases from J, the junction kept 23 bases outside the gene matches. Germline V gives CDR1 MNHEY, CDR2 SVGEGT. The DNA for the CDR3 is TGTGCCAGCAGCCGACTACTCCCGGGACTAGCGGGGGGGCCATCTCCAGGAGATACGCAGTATTTT. It codes for CASSRLLPGLAGGPSPGDTQYF.

The V and J genes are TRBV7-9 and TRBJ2-1; TRBD2 agrees at 11 bases. V shed 5 bases, J shed 8 bases, and the junction held 5 bases outside the gene matches. The CDR3 has 14 residues. Germline V gives CDR1 SEHNR, CDR2 FQNEAQ (reference sequence). The CDR3 reads CASSGTSGGYEQFF. The DNA for the CDR3 is TGTGCCAGCAGCGGCACTAGCGGGGGCTATGAGCAGTTCTTC. The entire variable domain, with the rest obtained from reference TRBV7-9 and TRBJ2-1, is as follows: DTGVSQNPRHKITKRGQNVTFRCDPISEHNRLYWYRQTLGQGPEFLTYFQNEAQLEKSRLLSDRFSAERPKGSFSTLEIQRTEQGDSAMYLCASSGTSGGYEQFFGPGTRLTVL.

The rearrangement uses TRBV5-1 and TRBJ2-5; 9 bases align to TRBD1. Germline V gene data show CDR1 as SGHRS and CDR2 as YFSETQ. The CDR3 is 17 residues long. V lost 5 bases and J lost 2; bases outside the gene matches: 13. CDR3 nucleotides: TGCGCCAGCAGTCAGTCCGGGACAGGGTGGGGACAAGAGACCCAGTACTTC. Protein: CASSQSGTGWGQETQYF.

Many counts were recorded for this clonotype. This chain connects TRBV3-1 to TRBJ1-1; D remains ambiguous. The CDR3 is made up of 15 amino acids. Germline-derived CDR1 and CDR2 are LGHDT and YNNKEL (reference sequence). V gave up 4 bases and J gave up 1 base, with 13 bases separating them. CDR3 loop: CASSPFSRGNTEAFF. As DNA, the CDR3 is TGTGCCAGCAGCCCCTTCTCCCGGGGGAACACTGAAGCTTTCTTT.

The V and J genes are TRBV6-5 and TRBJ2-1; 7 nucleotides line up with TRBD2. Per the germline V gene, CDR1 is MNHEY and CDR2 is SVGAGI. The V gene end was trimmed by 0 bases and the J gene end by 9 bases; junction bases not matched to a gene: 8. This CDR3 is 15 amino acids long. The CDR3 nucleotides read TGTGCCAGCAGTTACTCGAAGGCAGGGAGGGGTGAGCAGTTCTTC. Protein: CASSYSKAGRGEQFF.

In this sample, this clonotype turned up many times. The rearrangement links TRBV3-1 to TRBJ1-2; 11 nucleotides match TRBD1. Per the germline V gene, CDR1 is LGHDT and CDR2 is YNNKEL (reference sequence). V lost 4 bases, J lost 4 bases, and 11 bases stayed unmatched. This CDR3 is built from 17 residues. The CDR3 DNA reads as TGTGCCAGCAGCCCTGGCATTTTGGGACAGGGGGTCTATGGCTACACCTTC. It yields the protein CASSPGILGQGVYGYTF.

This chain uses TRBV23-1 with TRBJ1-2; perhaps TRBD1 as D (6 bases). TRBV23-1 belongs to the ORF category, with a function that is uncertain. The length of the CDR3 is 13 residues. V was pared by 9 bases and J by 7 bases, with 18 bases between. The CDR3 nucleotides are TGCGCCAGAAACCGGGACACCATTATTGGCTACACCTTC. The encoded protein is CARNRDTIIGYTF.

About this clonotype: The final CDR3 position lacks the conserved phenylalanine or tryptophan, pointing to a likely read error. The chain links TRBV10-3 to TRBJ2-2, with D uncertain. The CDR3 consists of 14 residues. Between the trimmed V and J ends, which lost 5 bases and 3 bases, there was a span of 10 bases. Germline loops: CDR1 ENHRY, CDR2 SYGVKD. CDR3 protein: CAISQSDYTGELFL. CDR3 nucleotides: TGTGCCATCAGTCAGAGTGACTACACCGGGGAGCTGTTTCTT.

This clonotype was observed a handful of times. A much larger clone differs from this one at a single base, so this may be a read error. The chain combines TRBV28 with TRBJ1-1; no firm D call. From germline, CDR1 is MDHEN and CDR2 SYDVKM. CDR3 length equals 13 residues. The CDR3 coding sequence is TGTGTCAGCAGTCCACCCTTGGAGACTGAAGCTTTCTTT. It translates to CVSSPPLETEAFF. Filled out from reference TRBV28 and TRBJ1-1, the complete variable domain reads DVKVTQSSRYLVKRTGEKVFLECVQDMDHENMFWYRQDPGLGLRLIYFSYDVKMKEKGDIPEGYSVSREKKERFSLILESASTNQTSMYLCVSSPPLETEAFFGQGTRLTVV.

This clonotype was found a few times. V usage is TRBV5-1 and J usage is TRBJ2-2, with D possibly being TRBD2 (6 bases). CDR1 and CDR2 (germline): SGHRS, YFSETQ. The CDR3 totals 14 residues. Trimming took off 7 bases at V and 5 bases at J, with 15 bases between the two ends. CDR3 sequence reads: CASGFGGETGELFF. CDR3 nucleotide sequence: TGCGCCAGCGGATTCGGAGGGGAGACCGGGGAGCTGTTTTTT.

This clonotype was detected a few times. The chain carries TRBV5-1 and TRBJ2-7; D remains unclear. CDR1 and CDR2 from the germline V gene are SGHRS and YFSETQ. The CDR3 totals 13 residues. Trimming cost V 0 bases and J 2 bases, with 6 bases left between them. The CDR3 bases are TGCGCCAGCAGCTTGGACACGACCTACGAGCAGTACTTC. Protein product: CASSLDTTYEQYF.

The chain carries TRBV5-4 and TRBJ1-1, with 8 bases fitting TRBD1. Germline trimming cut 5 bases from V and 4 bases from J; bases unmatched to any gene: 10. The CDR3 is 15 residues long. CDR1 and CDR2 from the germline V gene are SGHNT and YYREEE (reference sequence). CDR3 amino acids: CASSHPGGKITEAFF. DNA for the CDR3: TGTGCCAGCAGTCATCCAGGGGGCAAGATCACTGAAGCTTTCTTT. Drawing the rest from reference TRBV5-4 and TRBJ1-1, the complete variable domain is ETGVTQSPTHLIKTRGQQVTLRCSSQSGHNTVSWYQQALGQGPQFIFQYYREEENGRGNFPPRFSGLQFPNYSSELNVNALELDDSALYLCASSHPGGKITEAFFGQGTRLTVV.

This chain links TRBV9 with TRBJ1-5; a weak D match, TRBD1 (6 bases). Germline loops: CDR1 SGDLS, CDR2 YYNGEE. The CDR3 is 15 amino acids. V was trimmed by 3 bases and J by 6 bases, leaving 16 bases between them. The CDR3 spells CASSAGTNVGQPQHF. The CDR3 DNA sequence: TGTGCCAGCAGCGCAGGGACAAATGTGGGTCAGCCCCAGCATTTT.

Only a few counts were recorded for this clonotype. This rearrangement joins TRBV27 to TRBJ1-1; D is undetermined. The CDR3 sequence is 14 residues long. Trimming removed 5 bases at V and 4 bases at J, with 14 bases between. Germline V gene lookup returns CDR1 MNHEY and CDR2 SMNVEV (reference sequence). CDR3 sequence (DNA): TGTGCCAGCAGTCTTAGGGCCCCACTCACTGAAGCTTTCTTT. Translation: CASSLRAPLTEAFF.

This clonotype has just a few counts. This sequence joins TRBV6-1 and TRBJ2-2, with D possibly TRBD2 on 7 matching bases. The germline V gene has CDR1 MNHNS and CDR2 SASEGT. This CDR3 is built from 15 residues. V lost 5 bases and J 0 bases, leaving 10 bases between the germline ends. In nucleotides, the CDR3 is TGTGCCAGCAGTTGGGGGGGCTCGAACACCGGGGAGCTGTTTTTT. Its protein product is CASSWGGSNTGELFF.

The table lists this clonotype with many counts. The chain uses TRBV10-2 and TRBJ1-5; the match to TRBD1 covers 7 bases. The length of the CDR3 is 16 residues. After removal of 2 bases from V and 3 bases from J, the junction contained 7 bases not matched to a gene. Germline CDR1 WSHSY, CDR2 SAAADI. The CDR3, as DNA: TGCGCCAGCAGTGAGAGGGGACAGCCGACCAATCAGCCCCAGCATTTT. It yields the protein CASSERGQPTNQPQHF.

The rearrangement links TRBV7-3 to TRBJ2-1, with unresolved D. From germline, CDR1 is SGHTA and CDR2 FQGTGA. V was clipped by 1 base and J by 9 bases, with 13 bases between them. The CDR3 consists of 14 residues. CDR3 loop: CASSLSLGYGEQFF. In DNA, the CDR3 is TGTGCCAGCAGCTTAAGTCTAGGTTACGGTGAGCAGTTCTTC.

The chain uses TRBV11-2 and TRBJ2-6; 8 bases match TRBD1. J gave up 0 bases and V 3 bases, and 13 bases lay outside the gene matches. In germline, CDR1 is SGHAT, CDR2 FQNNGV. The CDR3 runs to 20 residues. CDR3 bases: TGTGCCAGCAGCTTGAGGACCGGGACAGGCCGCCTCTCTGGGGCCAACGTCCTGACTTTC. Protein sequence: CASSLRTGTGRLSGANVLTF.

The chain uses TRBV6-1 and TRBJ1-1, with no clear D. Germline CDR1 and CDR2: MNHNS and SASEGT. Between the trimmed V and J ends, which lost 1 base and 4 bases, there was a span of 7 bases. CDR3 length equals 13 residues. Here the CDR3 reads CASSEELGTEAFF. The CDR3 nucleotides read TGTGCCAGCAGTGAAGAACTGGGCACTGAAGCTTTCTTT.

The chain joins TRBV7-3 to TRBJ1-1, with D possibly being TRBD1 (6 bases). Germline CDR1 and CDR2: SGHTA and FQGTGA. V was clipped by 5 bases and J by 5 bases, with 18 bases between them. The CDR3 is 15 amino acids. The CDR3 is CASSRTTGPGTEAFF. DNA of the CDR3: TGTGCCAGCAGCCGGACGACAGGTCCGGGTACTGAAGCTTTCTTT.

The chain recombines TRBV4-1 with TRBJ1-6; D is unclear. V lost 3 bases and J lost 2, with 11 bases in between. From germline, CDR1 is MGHRA and CDR2 YSYEKL. The CDR3 is made up of 16 amino acids. CDR3 nucleotides: TGCGCCAGCAGCCAGAGACCCGGGACCTATAATTCACCCCTCCACTTT. It codes for CASSQRPGTYNSPLHF.

This clonotype was found many times. The V call is TRBV6-2 or TRBV6-3, the J call TRBJ1-2; D uncertain. This CDR3 spans 14 amino acids. V dropped 2 bases and J dropped 4 bases, with 11 bases sitting between them. Germline loops: CDR1 MNHEY, CDR2 SVGEGT. CDR3 DNA: TGTGCCAGCAGTTACCCTCACAGCGCCTATGGCTACACCTTC. This translates into CASSYPHSAYGYTF.